What follows describes a single TCR beta chain. In Seattle, patients joined the study during active infection and were tracked longitudinally. Per the authors' pipeline: By means of reference gene primer amplification, nucleated cell counts were estimated. Profiling relied on immunoSEQ multiplex PCR, and the TCRdb table lists in-frame clones only, not all of them. That table furnishes V, J and clone size, whereas the DNA furnished D and trimming. The sample has 300,000 to 400,000 clones, approximately 88% seen once; the top ten hold around 3%. The entry originates in a study of blood T cell repertoires in COVID-19. Study-wide background: The origin of the acute and convalescent COVID-19 samples was the United States, Italy and Spain. T cells, B-cell-depleted T cells, or PBMCs provided the cDNA or gDNA that served as material.

Per the germline V gene, CDR1 is SGHRS and CDR2 is YFSETQ. The V segment lost 3 bases and the J segment 2 bases; nucleotides outside the gene matches: 4. CDR3 length: 15 amino acids. The V gene is TRBV5-1, the J gene TRBJ2-1, with 8 bases aligning to TRBD1. The sequence came from a woman in her thirties with COVID-19, enrolled during active disease. Sequencing input: peripheral blood. The CDR3 sequence: CASSSGQGAYNEQFF. DNA for the CDR3: TGCGCCAGCAGCTCCGGACAGGGAGCCTACAATGAGCAGTTCTTC.